The sequence of this TCR beta chain was determined in a study of OX40 agonist ivuxolimab in advanced cancers. CDR3 size: 16 residues. V dropped 3 bases and J dropped 0 bases, with 11 bases sitting between them. Germline values: CDR1 LNHDA, CDR2 SQIVND (reference sequence). The table came from immunoSEQ multiplex PCR; TCRdb's copy has only in-frame clones and leaves some out. The table has some 65,000 clones, roughly 84% seen once. This specimen was CD4+ or CD8+ T cells sorted from blood, taken in a trial of the OX40 agonist ivuxolimab. The origin of this receptor is an adult with an advanced solid tumor such as melanoma, head and neck, liver or kidney cancer. The rearrangement joins TRBV19 to TRBJ1-4; D unclear. The CDR3 region has the DNA TGTGCCAGTAGTATCGCTGGGGTGGCAACTAATGAAAAACTGTTTTTT. The encoded protein is CASSIAGVATNEKLFF.